The present T cell receptor beta chain was sequenced within a study of regulatory T cells in long-lasting Graves disease (dated by TCRdb to 2020 to 2022). Background on the whole study: Persistent Graves' disease was defined as persistently positive TSH receptor autoantibodies together with antithyroid drug treatment for over 5 years. TCR sequencing covered approximately 13 persistent and about 20 newly diagnosed Graves' disease patients, some 35 samples in total. Persistent Graves' disease patients were compared with newly diagnosed Graves' disease patients by peripheral blood TCR sequencing and RNA sequencing. On average, persistent Graves' disease patients in the clinical cohort had been on antithyroid drugs for about 9.7 years. The study was registered as a clinical trial and conducted in China. The investigation overall reported the following: More public clonotypes were shared among persistent patients (2,741) than among newly diagnosed patients (roughly 1,000). Only peripheral blood was studied, because thyroid tissue, the primary lesion, was inaccessible. Preferential use of TRBV28, TRBJ1-2 and TRBJ2-5 was observed in persistent disease, whereas TRBV20-1 and TRBJ2-1 were favored in newly diagnosed disease. The authors acknowledged the small sample size as a limitation that may reduce accuracy. Lower TCR Shannon entropy and fewer highly expanded clones were observed in persistent Graves' disease patients than in newly diagnosed patients, which suggested clonal expansion. Only the TCR beta chain was sequenced and analyzed.

Libraries were constructed by multiplex PCR. TCRdb records Illumina HiSeq 4000 as the sequencer. CDR3 regions were amplified by Arm-PCR with iRepertoire HTBI primers to construct TCR beta libraries. PCR products were gel purified before sequencing. On the authors' methods: A total of 62 TRBV and 14 TRBJ segments were identified across samples and were used for gene usage analysis of CDR3 amino acid clonotypes. COPE and FqMerger were used to merge the filtered high-quality paired reads into contigs. Contigs were aligned with BLAST to IMGT TRBV, TRBD and TRBJ reference genes, and CDR3 was defined per IMGT. Any clonotype with a frequency above 0.1% was counted as a highly expanded clone. Shannon entropy served as the measure of repertoire diversity, while the Gini coefficient captured V-J evenness. Clonotypes shared by more than one individual were considered public. In TCRdb, the public reads were trimmed at Q25 with fastp and aligned with MiXCR, with productive beta chains retained. Each CDR3 protein gets just one entry, which takes the most common genes and DNA from the rows behind it. The V and J calls were determined by TCRdb, not by the authors. The sample table lists about 470,000 distinct CDR3 sequences, roughly 21% of them with a count of one. More than 6% of the sample is in the top ten clones.

Sample time point, as interpreted from the label and publication: persistent/refractory GD, antithyroid drugs over 5 years with positive TRAb. For both TCR sequencing and RNA sequencing, RNA was extracted from PBMCs using TRIzol. The diagnosis of Graves' disease followed American Thyroid Association guidelines. The patients came from an endocrinology department in Xi'an, China. Each patient gave roughly 10 milliliters of peripheral blood, collected in an EDTA anticoagulant tube. Ficoll Paque Plus density gradient separation was used to isolate PBMCs, and no further T cell sorting was performed. An Agilent 2100 Bioanalyzer and agarose gel were used to check RNA quality, and a NanoDrop 2000 was used to measure RNA concentration. This clonotype was observed many times. This clone's antigen is unknown. No much larger clonotype is one base removed from it; base qualities were not supplied. CDR1 and CDR2 are drawn from the germline V gene: MDHEN, SYDVKM. From cysteine to phenylalanine, the CDR3 is 16 amino acids long. The read is trimmed to its CDR3 DNA, 48 bases read in frame from base 1. V has 4 bases trimmed and J has 6 bases trimmed; junction bases matching no gene number 12.

Material: peripheral blood mononuclear cells (PBMCs), obtained when the disease was refractory, from a patient treated with antithyroid drugs. The rearrangement combines TRBV28 with TRBJ1-5; the junction holds 7 bases that match TRBD1. This receptor was identified in a female donor with Graves disease. The CDR3 reads CASSSGQATRSQPQHF. Here is the DNA: TGTGCCAGCAGTTCCGGACAGGCAACACGGAGTCAGCCCCAGCATTTT.